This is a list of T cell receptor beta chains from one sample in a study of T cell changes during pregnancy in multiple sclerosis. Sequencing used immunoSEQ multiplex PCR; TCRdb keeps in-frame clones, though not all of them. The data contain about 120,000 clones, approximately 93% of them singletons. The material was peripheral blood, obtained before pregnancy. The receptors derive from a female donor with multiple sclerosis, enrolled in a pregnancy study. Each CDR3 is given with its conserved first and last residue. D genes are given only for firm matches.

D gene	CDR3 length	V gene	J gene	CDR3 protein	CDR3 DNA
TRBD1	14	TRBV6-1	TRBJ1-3	CASSMTGGGNTIYF	TGTGCCAGCAGTATGACAGGGGGTGGAAACACCATATATTTT
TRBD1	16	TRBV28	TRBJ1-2	CASSFSIPGTAYGYTF	TGTGCCAGCAGTTTTTCTATACCCGGGACAGCATATGGCTACACCTTC
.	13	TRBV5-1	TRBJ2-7	CASSFGQYYEQYF	TGCGCCAGCAGCTTCGGACAGTACTACGAGCAGTACTTC
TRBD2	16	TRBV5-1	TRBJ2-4	CASSLELAGVKNIQYF	TGCGCCAGCAGCTTGGAGCTAGCGGGCGTAAAAAACATTCAGTACTTC
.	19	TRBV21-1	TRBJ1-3	CASSKGGGKGKHSGNTIYF	TGTGCCAGCAGCAAAGGAGGGGGAAAAGGGAAACACTCTGGAAACACCATATATTTT
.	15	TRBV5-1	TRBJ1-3	CASSLGGSGGNTIYF	TGCGCCAGCAGCTTGGGAGGCTCTGGTGGAAACACCATATATTTT
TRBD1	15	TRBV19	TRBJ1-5	CATTKGQGAGQPQHF	TGTGCCACCACTAAGGGACAGGGGGCGGGACAGCCCCAGCATTTT
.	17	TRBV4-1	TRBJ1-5	CASSQGRAGRGIQPQHF	TGCGCCAGCAGCCAAGGCCGGGCGGGGCGCGGGATTCAGCCCCAGCATTTT
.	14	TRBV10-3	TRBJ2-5	CAISESWTQETQYF	TGTGCCATCAGTGAGTCATGGACACAAGAGACCCAGTACTTC
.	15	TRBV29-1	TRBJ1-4	CSVEDRAAGGEKLFF	TGCAGCGTTGAAGATCGGGCAGCTGGAGGTGAAAAACTGTTTTTT
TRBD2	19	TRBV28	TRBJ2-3	CASKALREGAVPRLGTQYF	TGTGCCAGCAAAGCTCTGCGGGAGGGTGCCGTTCCTCGGCTAGGTACGCAGTATTTT
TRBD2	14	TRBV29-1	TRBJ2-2	CSVERGGAVGELFF	TGCAGCGTTGAACGGGGGGGCGCGGTCGGGGAGCTGTTTTTT
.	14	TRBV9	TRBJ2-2	CASSVAGNTGELFF	TGTGCCAGCAGCGTAGCCGGGAACACCGGGGAGCTGTTTTTT
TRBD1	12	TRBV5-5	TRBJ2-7	CARSRTGQEQYF	TGTGCCAGAAGCCGGACAGGGCAGGAGCAGTACTTC
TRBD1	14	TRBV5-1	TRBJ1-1	CASSLTGGEYEAFF	TGCGCCAGCAGCTTAACAGGGGGCGAGTATGAAGCTTTCTTT
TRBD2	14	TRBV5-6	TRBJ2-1	CASSFNSGRELQFF	TGTGCCAGCAGCTTTAATAGCGGGAGGGAACTTCAGTTCTTC
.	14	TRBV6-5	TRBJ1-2	CASRQPGLRYGYTF	TGTGCCAGCAGACAACCGGGACTCCGCTATGGCTACACCTTC
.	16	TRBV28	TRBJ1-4	CASSPLSGPTSEKLFF	TGTGCCAGCAGCCCCTTGTCGGGCCCTACTAGTGAAAAACTGTTTTTT
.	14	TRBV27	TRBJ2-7	CASSFRGGSYEQYF	TGTGCCAGCAGTTTCAGGGGTGGGTCCTACGAGCAGTACTTC
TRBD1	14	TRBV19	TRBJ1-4	CASCPGTVNEKLFF	TGTGCCAGTTGTCCCGGGACAGTAAATGAAAAACTGTTTTTT
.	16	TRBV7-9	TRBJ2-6	CASSFVRDSGANVLTF	TGTGCCAGCAGCTTCGTTCGGGACTCTGGGGCCAACGTCCTGACTTTC